The 17 T cell receptor beta chains presented below share a single source sample, sequenced in a study of blood T cell repertoires in COVID-19. Clones were read by immunoSEQ multiplex PCR, and TCRdb kept only the in-frame ones, dropping some. The profile shows fewer than 350,000 clones, 81% of them singletons. The sequenced sample consisted of peripheral blood. These receptors were collected from a woman in her sixties with active or convalescent COVID-19.

The chain has TRBV7-2 and TRBJ2-2; D may be TRBD1 (6 bases). Germline CDR1 SGHTA, CDR2 FQGNSA. Trimming pared 5 bases from V and 4 bases from J, leaving 14 bases between. The CDR3 runs to 15 residues. The CDR3 sequence is CASSPPTGSTGELFF. The CDR3 DNA follows: TGTGCCAGCAGCCCTCCCACAGGGAGCACCGGGGAGCTGTTTTTT. The full variable domain, with the rest looked up from reference TRBV7-2 and TRBJ2-2, is GAGVSQSPSNKVTEKGKDVELRCDPISGHTALYWYRQSLGQGLEFLIYFQGNSAPDKSGLPSDRFSAERTGGSVSTLTIQRTQQEDSAVYLCASSPPTGSTGELFFGEGSRLTVL.

This chain uses TRBV19 with TRBJ1-3; D possibly corresponds to TRBD1 (6 bases). This CDR3 region has 13 residues. The V end lost 8 bases, the J end lost 4 bases, and 12 bases lay between the germline ends. Germline-derived CDR1 and CDR2 are LNHDA and SQIVND (reference sequence). DNA for the CDR3: TGTGCCAGTGGAACAGGGTCAGGAAACACCATATATTTT. Its translation: CASGTGSGNTIYF. The full variable domain, completed using reference TRBV19 and TRBJ1-3, is DGGITQSPKYLFRKEGQNVTLSCEQNLNHDAMYWYRQDPGQGLRLIYYSQIVNDFQKGDIAEGYSVSREKKESFPLTVTSAQKNPTAFYLCASGTGSGNTIYFGEGSWLTVV.

V usage is TRBV7-3 and J usage is TRBJ2-4; D perhaps matches TRBD1 (6 bases). Germline loops: CDR1 SGHTA, CDR2 FQGTGA. The V end was cut by 5 bases, the J end by 5 bases, with 10 bases between. The CDR3 totals 13 residues. The DNA for the CDR3 is TGTGCCAGCAGCCTGGGGGCACAAAACATTCAGTACTTC. This sequence encodes CASSLGAQNIQYF.

This clone appeared a few times. The V call is TRBV6-5, the J call TRBJ2-7, with 12 bases fitting TRBD2. The CDR3 runs to 14 residues. Germline V gene sequence: CDR1 MNHEY, CDR2 SVGAGI. With 5 bases clipped from V and 3 bases from J, the junction kept 2 bases outside the gene matches. CDR3: CASSPSGGGYEQYF. Written as DNA, the CDR3 is TGTGCCAGCAGTCCTAGCGGGGGGGGCTACGAGCAGTACTTC.

J is TRBJ1-3 and V is TRBV5-8; maybe TRBD1 (6 bases). Trimming removed 3 bases at V and 7 bases at J, with 20 bases between. The length of the CDR3 is 16 residues. The V gene's germline CDR1 is SGHTS and CDR2 YDEGEE. CDR3 DNA: TGTGCCAGCAGCTCCGGACAGAGGGGATTCGGGAACACCATATATTTT. It yields the protein CASSSGQRGFGNTIYF.

The chain uses TRBV5-6 and TRBJ2-7, with 9 bases identical to TRBD1. V shed 2 bases and J 5 bases; nucleotides not matched to a gene: 5. CDR1 is SGHDT and CDR2 is YYEEEE in the germline V gene. The CDR3 length is 14 residues. Here the CDR3 reads CASSFGGQGDEQYF. The CDR3 DNA is TGTGCCAGCAGCTTCGGGGGACAGGGCGACGAGCAGTACTTC.

Written as DNA, the CDR3 is TGTGCCAGCAGACTCGGACAGGGCGACTATGGCTACACCTTC. Translated, it gives CASRLGQGDYGYTF. The V call is TRBV6-5, the J call TRBJ1-2; 8 nucleotides line up with TRBD1. Germline V gene sequence: CDR1 MNHEY, CDR2 SVGAGI. The CDR3 length is 14 residues. V lost 6 bases, J lost 3 bases, and 6 bases stayed unmatched.

The chain has TRBV29-1 and TRBJ2-1; 7 nucleotides match TRBD1. The CDR3 is 12 residues long. The V gene's germline CDR1 is SQVTM and CDR2 ANQGSEA. J was trimmed by 5 bases and V by 6 bases; bases with no gene match: 4. The CDR3 loop reads CSVWDSHNEQFF. CDR3 DNA sequence: TGCAGCGTCTGGGACAGCCACAATGAGCAGTTCTTC.

The chain has TRBV28 and TRBJ2-7, with D possibly TRBD2 on 6 matching bases. The V end was cut by 4 bases, the J end by 4 bases, with 11 bases between. The CDR3 extends over 13 amino acids. Per the germline V gene, CDR1 is MDHEN and CDR2 is SYDVKM. CDR3: CASSSGTLYEQYF. The DNA for the CDR3 is TGTGCCAGCAGTTCCGGGACTCTTTACGAGCAGTACTTC.

V usage is TRBV7-2 and J usage is TRBJ1-2, with 7 bases that match TRBD1. The length of the CDR3 is 15 residues. Germline CDR1 and CDR2: SGHTA and FQGNSA. V lost 5 bases and J lost 5; bases outside the gene matches: 11. As DNA, the CDR3 is TGTGCCAGCAGCAGCCCGACAGGGAAAGTTTATGGCTACACCTTC. As protein: CASSSPTGKVYGYTF.

This clone was observed a few times. The chain couples TRBV7-9 to TRBJ1-2; 7 bases are a match to TRBD1. CDR3 length: 14 amino acids. V lost 5 bases and J lost 6; bases outside the gene matches: 9. Per germline, CDR1 SEHNR and CDR2 FQNEAQ (reference sequence). DNA of the CDR3: TGTGCCAGCAGCCTAGGGGGCGCCAGGCATGGCTACACCTTC. Protein sequence: CASSLGGARHGYTF.

CDR3 sequence: CACSRGRAFF. DNA for the CDR3: TGTGCCTGCTCCAGGGGGCGCGCTTTCTTT. The V call is TRBV30, the J call TRBJ1-1, with TRBD1 matching over 8 bases. Losses at the gene ends were 6 bases for V and 11 bases for J; bases not matched to a gene: 5. Germline loops: CDR1 GTSNPN, CDR2 SVGIG (reference sequence). The CDR3 is 10 amino acids.

V usage is TRBV5-1 and J usage is TRBJ2-5; TRBD1 matches 7 bases. This CDR3 is built from 14 residues. Trimming removed 3 bases from V and 1 base from J; junction bases left unmatched: 3. CDR1 is SGHRS, CDR2 YFSETQ, per germline. The CDR3, as DNA: TGCGCCAGCAGCTCGACAGGGCTCCAAGAGACCCAGTACTTC. Its protein is CASSSTGLQETQYF.

The V call is TRBV6-2 or TRBV6-3, the J call TRBJ2-4, with a weak D call TRBD2 (5 bases). The CDR3 sequence is 18 residues long. Germline V gene data show CDR1 as MNHEY and CDR2 as SVGEGT. The ends were cut back, 0 bases at V and 0 bases at J, with 15 bases in the middle. In DNA, the CDR3 is TGTGCCAGCAGTTACTCAAGGAGGCAGTTTCTAGCCAAAAACATTCAGTACTTC. Translating gives CASSYSRRQFLAKNIQYF.

This chain connects TRBV6-1 to TRBJ2-1, with a weak D call TRBD2 (6 bases). The CDR3 loop spans 16 amino acids. Germline CDR1 and CDR2: MNHNS and SASEGT. V was shortened by 0 bases and J by 4 bases, with 13 bases between the two germline ends. This chain's CDR3 is CASSEAGGMRYNEQFF. CDR3 sequence (DNA): TGTGCCAGCAGTGAAGCGGGGGGTATGAGGTACAATGAGCAGTTCTTC.

The chain employs TRBV4-2 and TRBJ2-1; D remains ambiguous. CDR1 LGHNA and CDR2 YNFKEQ come from the germline V gene. The CDR3 has 14 amino acids. Trimming left V 1 base short and J 7 bases short, with 11 bases between. CDR3 in DNA: TGTGCCAGCAGCCAAGGAGCCATGATTAATGAGCAGTTCTTC. Protein product: CASSQGAMINEQFF.

The V call is TRBV29-1, the J call TRBJ1-1; 9 positions agree with TRBD1. Germline V gives CDR1 SQVTM, CDR2 ANQGSEA. The CDR3 extends over 16 amino acids. Trimming at V came to 7 bases and at J to 1 base, leaving 13 bases not matched to a gene. The CDR3 loop is CSAMVLDRGRNTEAFF. The CDR3 bases are TGCAGCGCCATGGTTTTGGACAGGGGTAGGAACACTGAAGCTTTCTTT. The entire variable domain, with the rest obtained from reference TRBV29-1 and TRBJ1-1, is as follows: SAVISQKPSRDICQRGTSLTIQCQVDSQVTMMFWYRQQPGQSLTLIATANQGSEATYESGFVIDKFPISRPNLTFSTLTVSNMSPEDSSIYLCSAMVLDRGRNTEAFFGQGTRLTVV.